This TCR beta chain appears in the sequencing data of a study of T cells in localized non-small cell lung cancer. Findings of the study overall: Patients showing higher blood T cell density tended to see longer overall survival. Heterogeneity within the tumor remains possible, as just one region underwent sequencing. There were a median around 60 of the top 100 tumor clones appearing in adjacent lung. It was uninvolved adjacent lung that showed the highest T cell clonality, exceeding tumor.

Germline CDR1 and CDR2: SGHKS and YYEKEE (reference sequence). J was trimmed by 4 bases and V by 2 bases; bases with no gene match: 3. The CDR3 consists of 15 residues. A word on this clone: The antigen remains unidentified.

Here immunoSEQ multiplex PCR was the method, and the copy in TCRdb shows in-frame clones only, minus some. This table has tens of thousands of clones, 65% to 90% appearing once. The gene calls are TRBV5-5 and TRBJ2-1; 10 bases line up with TRBD2. The material sequenced was peripheral blood mononuclear cells, taken before any cancer treatment. The clonotype comes from a male donor aged 60 or over with stage II lung adenocarcinoma. The CDR3 DNA follows: TGTGCCAGCAGCTTCACTAGCGGGACTTACAATGAGCAGTTCTTC. This sequence encodes CASSFTSGTYNEQFF.